This TCR beta chain was recorded in a study of human T cells and chemical hapten exposure. Whole-study context: Across the whole study, which lasted about 23 weeks, patients were given diphenylcyclopropenone on the scalp once a week.

The sample's time point: patch test 2, 6 weeks after DPC sensitization. Specified treatment: therapeutic diphenylcyclopropenone sensitization with weekly scalp DPC. TCRdb fed the RACE reads into MiXCR, producing one record per CDR3 protein. The sample includes just over 350,000 distinct CDR3 sequences, roughly 6% seen only once; the top ten take less than 6.5%. The CDR3 consists of 14 residues. The V gene lost 5 bases and the J gene lost 0 bases, with 12 bases spanning the gap. Germline CDR1 is SGHRS and CDR2 is YFSETQ. This clonotype was seen a few times. The sequence was collected from a woman between 18 and 29 years old with alopecia areata. Some clones in this sample may be carry-over from other donors' samples. The chain joins TRBV5-1 to TRBJ2-7; D gene unclear. Sequencing used whole blood, obtained in connection with sensitization to the hapten diphenylcyclopropenone (DPC). The CDR3 loop is CASRPDPSSYEQYF. CDR3 nucleotide sequence: TGCGCCAGCAGACCGGATCCGAGCTCCTACGAGCAGTACTTC.